This TCR beta chain is drawn from a study of T cell responses to AZD1222 COVID-19 vaccine. This CDR3 is 15 amino acids long. From germline, CDR1 is MNHEY and CDR2 SVGAGI. V dropped 4 bases and J dropped 8 bases, with 20 bases sitting between them. Points on this clone: Its antigen remains unknown.

Repertoires were generated with immunoSEQ multiplex PCR, while TCRdb's copy carries only in-frame clones and drops some. The data contain 130,000 or so clones, 75% to 95% of them singletons. Pooling of second doses given at about 4 or about 12 weeks was done. Study results and caveats: Donors were chiefly white British, with a greater number of females, and clonal diversity was perhaps underestimated. Increased Spike-specific TCR breadth and depth were observed after two AZD1222 doses.

V usage is TRBV6-5 and J usage is TRBJ1-2; D possibly corresponds to TRBD1 (5 bases). The TCR sequence derives from an adult who received the AZD1222 COVID-19 vaccine. The sample consisted of peripheral blood, taken 28 days after the second AZD1222 dose. This chain's CDR3 is CASSCRGGFCRGYTF. In nucleotides, the CDR3 is TGTGCCAGCAGTTGTCGGGGGGGGTTCTGTCGCGGCTACACCTTC.